A selection of T cell receptor beta chains follows, all from one sample in a study of T cell responses to AZD1222 COVID-19 vaccine. TCRdb's copy holds only in-frame clones and misses some; the assay was immunoSEQ multiplex PCR. Found here are 95,000 to 150,000 clones, under 95% of them singletons; the top ten hold less than 6%. Here the sequenced sample was peripheral blood, taken 28 days after the second AZD1222 dose. These receptors were obtained from an adult who received the AZD1222 COVID-19 vaccine. Each CDR3 is given with its conserved first and last residue. A D gene is named only where the DNA matches it firmly.

d_call: .; j_call: TRBJ1-6; v_call: TRBV7-9; cdr3_nt: TGTGCCAGCAGCCTACTCAGGGATAATTCACCCCTCCACTTT; cdr3_aa: CASSLLRDNSPLHF
d_call: .; j_call: TRBJ1-3; v_call: TRBV19; cdr3_nt: TGTGCCAGTAGTTTCCTGAGGGGCCTCTCTGGAAACACCATATATTTT; cdr3_aa: CASSFLRGLSGNTIYF
d_call: TRBD2; j_call: TRBJ2-3; v_call: TRBV3-1/TRBV3-2; cdr3_nt: TGTGCCAGCAGCCCCCTACTAGCGGGAGAAGCAGATACGCAGTATTTT; cdr3_aa: CASSPLLAGEADTQYF
d_call: .; j_call: TRBJ1-1; v_call: TRBV18; cdr3_nt: TGTGCCAGCTCACCACGAAACGGACAGACGACTGAAGCTTTCTTT; cdr3_aa: CASSPRNGQTTEAFF
d_call: .; j_call: TRBJ1-2; v_call: TRBV5-1; cdr3_nt: TGCGCCAGCAGCCGGGACCTCTTGGACAGAAGCAGAGGTGGCTACACCTTC; cdr3_aa: CASSRDLLDRSRGGYTF
d_call: .; j_call: TRBJ2-5; v_call: TRBV5-1; cdr3_nt: TGCGCCAGCAGCTTGACGGGGGCGGAGACCCAGTACTTC; cdr3_aa: CASSLTGAETQYF
d_call: TRBD1; j_call: TRBJ1-2; v_call: TRBV28; cdr3_nt: TGTGCCAGCGGGACAGGGGGTCCCCCTAACTATGGCTACACCTTC; cdr3_aa: CASGTGGPPNYGYTF
d_call: .; j_call: TRBJ1-3; v_call: TRBV7-9; cdr3_nt: TGTGCCAGCAGCGGAACAGAGCCCAGCTCTGGAAACACCATATATTTT; cdr3_aa: CASSGTEPSSGNTIYF
d_call: TRBD2; j_call: TRBJ2-2; v_call: TRBV5-1; cdr3_nt: TGCGCCAGCACGTGGACTAGCGTCAGGTCGGGCGGGGAGCTGTTTTTT; cdr3_aa: CASTWTSVRSGGELFF
d_call: .; j_call: TRBJ1-6; v_call: TRBV6-5; cdr3_nt: TGTGCCAGCAGTTACTCGACTGAGGGACGGTCACCCCTCCACTTT; cdr3_aa: CASSYSTEGRSPLHF